This is a list of T cell receptor beta chains from one sample in a study of blood T cell repertoires in COVID-19. The method was immunoSEQ multiplex PCR; TCRdb's version includes in-frame clones alone and lacks a portion of them. The repertoire has 150,000 to 200,000 clones, 70% to 90% of them found once; the top ten carry about 4%. The source material was peripheral blood. The receptors were gathered from a woman aged 30 to 39 with acute or convalescent COVID-19. The CDR3 runs from the conserved cysteine through the conserved F or W. Fields, in order: V gene, D gene, clone size, J gene, CDR3 protein, CDR3 DNA. A D gene is named only where the DNA matches it firmly. Clone size is not always given. Where it is, it says once, few, many or a class for expanded clones.

TRBV5-4,TRBD2,NA,TRBJ2-5,CASSTYVAGTQTQYF,TGTGCCAGCAGCACTTACGTAGCGGGAACCCAGACCCAGTACTTC
TRBV2,TRBD1,NA,TRBJ2-5,CASGTGETQYF,TGTGCCAGCGGGACAGGGGAGACCCAGTACTTC
TRBV5-5,TRBD1,NA,TRBJ1-3,CASSLGGGGNTIYF,TGTGCCAGCAGCCTTGGAGGGGGCGGAAACACCATATATTTT
TRBV18,TRBD1,once,TRBJ1-5,CASSPGTGLIQPQHF,TGTGCCAGCTCCCCCGGGACAGGGCTTATTCAGCCCCAGCATTTT
TRBV11-2,NA,NA,TRBJ2-7,CASSFLPGSDEQYF,TGTGCCAGCAGCTTCTTGCCAGGATCTGACGAGCAGTACTTC
TRBV2,NA,NA,TRBJ1-2,CASSEGGTTGYTF,TGTGCCAGCAGTGAGGGAGGAACCACAGGCTACACCTTC
TRBV27,TRBD2,NA,TRBJ2-7,CATASGEGNYEQYF,TGTGCCACCGCTAGCGGAGAGGGAAACTACGAGCAGTACTTC
TRBV28,NA,NA,TRBJ1-2,CASSRLVRTILNYGYTF,TGTGCCAGCAGCAGACTCGTTAGAACCATCCTTAACTATGGCTACACCTTC
TRBV10-3,NA,once,TRBJ1-1,CAISEGGADTEAFF,TGTGCCATCAGTGAAGGAGGGGCGGACACTGAAGCTTTCTTT
TRBV18,NA,NA,TRBJ2-2,CASSPVQVGTGELFF,TGTGCCAGCTCACCGGTACAGGTGGGCACCGGGGAGCTGTTTTTT
TRBV28,NA,NA,TRBJ1-2,CASSFLYNYGYTF,TGTGCCAGCAGTTTTCTGTATAACTATGGCTACACCTTC
TRBV5-8,TRBD2,many,TRBJ2-1,CASSFGGGGREQFF,TGTGCCAGCAGCTTTGGGGGGGGTGGTCGTGAGCAGTTCTTC
TRBV12-3/TRBV12-4,NA,NA,TRBJ2-2,CASSLGGTGELFF,TGTGCCAGCAGTTTAGGAGGCACCGGGGAGCTGTTTTTT
TRBV20-1,NA,NA,TRBJ1-4,CSASNWPGEKLFF,TGCAGTGCTAGTAATTGGCCGGGTGAAAAACTGTTTTTT
TRBV6-5,NA,NA,TRBJ2-3,CASRLLADTQYF,TGTGCCAGCAGACTGTTGGCAGATACGCAGTATTTT
TRBV24-1,TRBD1,NA,TRBJ2-1,CATSDSSRGSRNEQFF,TGTGCCACCAGTGATTCCTCCAGGGGGAGTAGGAATGAGCAGTTCTTC
TRBV5-1,NA,NA,TRBJ1-1,CASRPDSATFEAFF,TGCGCCAGCAGACCTGACAGCGCAACCTTTGAAGCTTTCTTT
TRBV30,TRBD1,NA,TRBJ1-1,CASPAETGVTEAFF,TGTGCCTCTCCCGCCGAGACAGGGGTCACTGAAGCTTTCTTT
TRBV5-1,NA,NA,TRBJ2-1,CASSSTISKYNEQFF,TGCGCCAGCAGCTCTACTATATCTAAATACAATGAGCAGTTCTTC
TRBV3-1/TRBV3-2,NA,NA,TRBJ2-1,CASSQDTREQFF,TGTGCCAGCAGCCAGGATACTAGAGAGCAGTTCTTC
TRBV30,TRBD1,NA,TRBJ1-1,CASTGWDTEAFF,TGTGCCTCGACAGGGTGGGACACTGAAGCTTTCTTT
TRBV5-1,NA,NA,TRBJ1-6,CASSLGGNSPLHF,TGCGCCAGCAGCTTGGGAGGTAATTCACCCCTCCACTTT
TRBV2,NA,once,TRBJ1-2,CASSVMRDGYTF,TGTGCCAGCAGTGTGATGAGGGATGGCTACACCTTC
TRBV25-1,NA,NA,TRBJ2-5,CASGVSGKETQYF,TGTGCCAGCGGGGTTAGCGGTAAAGAGACCCAGTACTTC
TRBV30,NA,NA,TRBJ1-4,CAWSVQSREKLFF,TGTGCCTGGAGTGTACAGTCTCGGGAAAAACTGTTTTTT
TRBV25-1,NA,NA,TRBJ2-2,CASTSQGGNTGELFF,TGTGCCAGCACCTCTCAGGGGGGAAACACCGGGGAGCTGTTTTTT
TRBV5-1,NA,NA,TRBJ1-2,CASSRQTRLTNYGYTF,TGCGCCAGCAGCCGCCAAACTCGACTGACTAACTATGGCTACACCTTC
TRBV6-5,NA,NA,TRBJ1-1,CASRGPNTEAFF,TGTGCCAGCAGGGGGCCGAACACTGAAGCTTTCTTT
TRBV28,TRBD1,NA,TRBJ2-4,CASSLGQAAKNIQYF,TGTGCCAGCAGTTTGGGACAGGCCGCCAAAAACATTCAGTACTTC
TRBV24-1,NA,NA,TRBJ2-2,CATSDFYPTGRGNTGELFF,TGTGCCACCAGTGACTTTTACCCGACAGGGCGGGGTAACACCGGGGAGCTGTTTTTT
TRBV7-6,NA,NA,TRBJ1-4,CASSLVAGIGEKLFF,TGTGCCAGCAGCTTAGTTGCAGGGATTGGGGAAAAACTGTTTTTT
TRBV4-2,NA,NA,TRBJ2-7,CASSRKVAQGSYEQYF,TGTGCCAGCAGCAGAAAAGTGGCTCAGGGGTCCTACGAGCAGTACTTC
TRBV3-1/TRBV3-2,NA,NA,TRBJ2-7,CASSQSTYEQYF,TGTGCCAGCAGCCAATCGACTTACGAGCAGTACTTC
TRBV7-9,NA,NA,TRBJ2-1,CASSLPSIRGEQFF,TGTGCCAGCAGCTTACCTTCTATTCGAGGGGAGCAGTTCTTC
TRBV2,NA,NA,TRBJ2-3,CASRGGGPDTQYF,TGTGCCAGCAGGGGCGGAGGGCCAGATACGCAGTATTTT
TRBV6-6,NA,few,TRBJ2-2,CASSTSNRGTGELFF,TGTGCCAGCAGTACGTCAAACCGGGGCACCGGGGAGCTGTTTTTT
TRBV6-5,TRBD2,NA,TRBJ2-2,CATGLEFTGELFF,TGTGCCACAGGACTAGAATTCACCGGGGAGCTGTTTTTT
TRBV28,NA,NA,TRBJ1-4,CASKENRGPKLFF,TGTGCCAGCAAAGAGAACCGAGGCCCGAAACTGTTTTTT
TRBV5-1,NA,once,TRBJ2-1,CASSRMRDNEQFF,TGCGCCAGCAGCCGCATGAGGGACAATGAGCAGTTCTTC
TRBV7-9,NA,NA,TRBJ1-3,CASSTDSGNTIYF,TGTGCCAGCTCTACAGACTCTGGAAACACCATATATTTT
TRBV18,NA,NA,TRBJ1-5,CASSTGQNQPQHF,TGTGCCAGCTCCACAGGGCAGAATCAGCCCCAGCATTTT
TRBV24-1,NA,NA,TRBJ2-3,CATSDPHYQSSTQYF,TGTGCCACCAGTGATCCCCACTACCAGTCTAGTACGCAGTATTTT
TRBV10-3,TRBD2,NA,TRBJ2-1,CAIRGGGDEQFF,TGTGCCATCAGGGGGGGAGGGGATGAGCAGTTCTTC
TRBV27,TRBD2,NA,TRBJ2-1,CASGTSFGEQFF,TGTGCCAGCGGGACTAGTTTTGGTGAGCAGTTCTTC
TRBV9,NA,NA,TRBJ2-1,CATPSLNEQFF,TGTGCCACACCCAGTCTTAATGAGCAGTTCTTC
TRBV10-1,NA,NA,TRBJ1-6,CASSDNNSPLHF,TGCGCCAGCTCGGACAACAATTCACCCCTCCACTTT
TRBV28,NA,NA,TRBJ2-7,CASSRAGYEQYF,TGTGCCAGCAGCCGGGCGGGCTACGAGCAGTACTTC
TRBV5-5,NA,once,TRBJ2-5,CASSLGLVTETQYF,TGTGCCAGCAGCTTGGGACTAGTGACGGAGACCCAGTACTTC
TRBV2,NA,NA,TRBJ2-1,CARGSGEQFF,TGTGCCAGGGGGAGCGGTGAGCAGTTCTTC
TRBV6-5,TRBD2,NA,TRBJ2-7,CASLRAGGREQYF,TGTGCCAGCCTGAGAGCGGGAGGGCGAGAGCAGTACTTC
TRBV18,TRBD1,NA,TRBJ1-2,CASSPSQGEGYTF,TGTGCCAGCTCACCCAGCCAGGGGGAAGGCTACACCTTC
TRBV30,NA,NA,TRBJ2-7,CAWRARDKLYEQYF,TGTGCCTGGAGAGCCCGGGACAAACTCTACGAGCAGTACTTC
TRBV6-6,NA,NA,TRBJ1-1,CASSFEARGAFF,TGTGCCAGCAGTTTTGAAGCGCGTGGGGCTTTCTTT
TRBV5-1,NA,NA,TRBJ1-1,CASSLDGPEVSFF,TGCGCCAGCAGCTTGGATGGCCCGGAGGTGTCTTTCTTT
TRBV2,TRBD1,NA,TRBJ1-5,CASSEIMGTGTSNQPQHF,TGTGCCAGCAGTGAAATTATGGGGACAGGAACTAGCAATCAGCCCCAGCATTTT
TRBV6-5,NA,NA,TRBJ1-6,CASKHRGYNSPLHF,TGTGCCAGCAAACATAGGGGTTATAATTCACCCCTCCACTTT
TRBV2,NA,NA,TRBJ2-3,CANALGSYTDTQYF,TGTGCCAACGCCCTAGGAAGCTACACAGATACGCAGTATTTT
TRBV14,TRBD2,NA,TRBJ2-3,CASSLGTSSASTDTQYF,TGTGCCAGCAGCCTCGGGACTAGCAGTGCTAGCACAGATACGCAGTATTTT
TRBV7-3,TRBD2,few,TRBJ2-1,CASYPGASGAYNEQFF,TGTGCCAGCTATCCCGGGGCTAGCGGGGCCTACAATGAGCAGTTCTTC